What follows are 2 T cell receptor beta chains derived from one specimen sequenced in a study of blood T cell repertoires in COVID-19. TCRdb keeps only in-frame clones here, not all; method: immunoSEQ multiplex PCR. The sample carries around 100,000 clones, roughly 85% recorded once. Source material: peripheral blood. These receptors all come from a woman between 65 and 79 years old with active or convalescent COVID-19.

The chain has TRBV18 and TRBJ2-5, with TRBD1 matching over 9 bases. This CDR3 is built from 13 residues. Germline V gives CDR1 KGHSH, CDR2 LQKENI. Losses at the gene ends were 8 bases for V and 5 bases for J; bases not matched to a gene: 6. The CDR3 sequence is CASQQGAWETQYF. Written as DNA, the CDR3 is TGTGCCAGCCAACAGGGGGCCTGGGAGACCCAGTACTTC.

This CDR3 is CASGLALSTDTQYF. The CDR3 coding sequence is TGTGCTAGTGGTTTGGCATTGAGCACAGATACGCAGTATTTT. This chain joins TRBV12-5 and TRBJ2-3, with no clear D. With 1 base removed from V and 0 bases from J, the gap between germline ends came to 5 bases. Germline V gene lookup returns CDR1 LGHNT and CDR2 FRNRAP. The CDR3 is made up of 14 amino acids.